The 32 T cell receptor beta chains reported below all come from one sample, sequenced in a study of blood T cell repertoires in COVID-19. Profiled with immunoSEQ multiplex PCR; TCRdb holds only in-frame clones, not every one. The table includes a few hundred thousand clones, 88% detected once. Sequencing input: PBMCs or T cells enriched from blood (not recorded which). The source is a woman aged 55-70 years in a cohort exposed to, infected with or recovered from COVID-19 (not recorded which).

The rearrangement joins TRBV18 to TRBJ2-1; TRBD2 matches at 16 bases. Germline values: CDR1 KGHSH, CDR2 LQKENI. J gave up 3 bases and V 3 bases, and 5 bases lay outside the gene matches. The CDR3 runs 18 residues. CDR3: CASSPPGLAGGLYNEQFF. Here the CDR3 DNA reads TGTGCCAGCTCACCGCCGGGACTAGCGGGAGGGCTCTACAATGAGCAGTTCTTC.

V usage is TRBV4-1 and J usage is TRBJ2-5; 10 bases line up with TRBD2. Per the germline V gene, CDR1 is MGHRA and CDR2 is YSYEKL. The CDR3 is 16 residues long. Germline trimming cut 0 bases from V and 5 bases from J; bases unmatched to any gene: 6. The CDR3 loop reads CASSQDASGSRETQYF. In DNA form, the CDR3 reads TGCGCCAGCAGCCAAGATGCTAGCGGGAGTCGGGAGACCCAGTACTTC.

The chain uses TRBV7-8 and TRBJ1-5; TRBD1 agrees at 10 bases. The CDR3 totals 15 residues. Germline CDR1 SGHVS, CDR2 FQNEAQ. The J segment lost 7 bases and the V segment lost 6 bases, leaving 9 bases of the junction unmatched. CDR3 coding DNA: TGTGCCAGCAGGGCCGACAGGGGGCGCGCCCAGCCCCAGCATTTT. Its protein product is CASRADRGRAQPQHF.

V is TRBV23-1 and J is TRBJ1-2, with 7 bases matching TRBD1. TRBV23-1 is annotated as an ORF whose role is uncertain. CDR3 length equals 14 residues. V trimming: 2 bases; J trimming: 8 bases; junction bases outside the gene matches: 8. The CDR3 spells CASSQGQGVVGYTF. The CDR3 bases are TGCGCCAGCAGTCAAGGGCAGGGGGTGGTCGGCTACACCTTC.

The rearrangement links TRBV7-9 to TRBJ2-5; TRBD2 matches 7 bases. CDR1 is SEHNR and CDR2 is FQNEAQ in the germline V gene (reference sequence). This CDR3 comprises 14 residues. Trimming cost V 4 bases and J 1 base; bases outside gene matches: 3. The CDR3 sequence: CASSSLATQETQYF. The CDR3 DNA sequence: TGTGCCAGCAGCTCACTAGCGACCCAAGAGACCCAGTACTTC.

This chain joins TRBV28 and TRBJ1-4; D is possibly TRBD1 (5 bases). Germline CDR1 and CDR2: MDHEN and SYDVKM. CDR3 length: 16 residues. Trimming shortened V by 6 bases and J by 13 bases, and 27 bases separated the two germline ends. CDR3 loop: CASSQSGGRLMKRLFF. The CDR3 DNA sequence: TGTGCCAGCAGCCAATCCGGGGGACGGTTAATGAAAAGACTGTTTTTT.

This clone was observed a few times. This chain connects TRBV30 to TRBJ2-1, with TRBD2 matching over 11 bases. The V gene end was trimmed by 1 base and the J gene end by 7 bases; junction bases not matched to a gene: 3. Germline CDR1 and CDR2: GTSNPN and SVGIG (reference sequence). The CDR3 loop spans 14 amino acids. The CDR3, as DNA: TGTGCCTGGAGTGGAACTAGCGGGAGAAATGAGCAGTTCTTC. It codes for CAWSGTSGRNEQFF.

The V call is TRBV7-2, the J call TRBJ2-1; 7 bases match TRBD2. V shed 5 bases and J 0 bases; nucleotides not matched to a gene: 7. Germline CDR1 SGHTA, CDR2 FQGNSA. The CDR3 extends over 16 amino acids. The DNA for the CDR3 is TGTGCCAGCAGCCTCGTAGCGGGCAGCTCCTACAATGAGCAGTTCTTC. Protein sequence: CASSLVAGSSYNEQFF. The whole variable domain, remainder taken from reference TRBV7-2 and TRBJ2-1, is GAGVSQSPSNKVTEKGKDVELRCDPISGHTALYWYRQSLGQGLEFLIYFQGNSAPDKSGLPSDRFSAERTGGSVSTLTIQRTQQEDSAVYLCASSLVAGSSYNEQFFGPGTRLTVL.

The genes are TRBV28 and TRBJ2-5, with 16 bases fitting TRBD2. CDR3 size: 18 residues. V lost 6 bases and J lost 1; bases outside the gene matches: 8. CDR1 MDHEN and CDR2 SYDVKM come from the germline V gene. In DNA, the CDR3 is TGTGCCAGCAGGGGACTAGCGGGAGGGCCGGCTTCCCAAGAGACCCAGTACTTC. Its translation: CASRGLAGGPASQETQYF.

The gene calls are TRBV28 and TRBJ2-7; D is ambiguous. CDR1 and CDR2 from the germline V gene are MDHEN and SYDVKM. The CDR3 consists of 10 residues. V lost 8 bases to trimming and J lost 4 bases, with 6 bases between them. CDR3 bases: TGTGCCAGCGGGCCTTACGAGCAGTACTTC. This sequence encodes CASGPYEQYF.

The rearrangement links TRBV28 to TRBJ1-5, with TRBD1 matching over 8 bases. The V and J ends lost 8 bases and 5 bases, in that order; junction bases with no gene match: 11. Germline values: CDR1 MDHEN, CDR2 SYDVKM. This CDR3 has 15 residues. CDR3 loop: CASPPTRQGHQPQHF. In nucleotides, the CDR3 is TGTGCCAGCCCCCCCACGAGACAGGGGCATCAGCCCCAGCATTTT. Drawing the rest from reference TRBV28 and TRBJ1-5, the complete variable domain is DVKVTQSSRYLVKRTGEKVFLECVQDMDHENMFWYRQDPGLGLRLIYFSYDVKMKEKGDIPEGYSVSREKKERFSLILESASTNQTSMYLCASPPTRQGHQPQHFGDGTRLSIL.

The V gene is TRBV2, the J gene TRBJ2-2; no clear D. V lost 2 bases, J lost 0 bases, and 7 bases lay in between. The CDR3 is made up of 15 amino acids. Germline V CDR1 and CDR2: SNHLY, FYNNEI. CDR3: CASSENQANTGELFF. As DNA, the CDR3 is TGTGCCAGCAGTGAAAATCAGGCGAACACCGGGGAGCTGTTTTTT.

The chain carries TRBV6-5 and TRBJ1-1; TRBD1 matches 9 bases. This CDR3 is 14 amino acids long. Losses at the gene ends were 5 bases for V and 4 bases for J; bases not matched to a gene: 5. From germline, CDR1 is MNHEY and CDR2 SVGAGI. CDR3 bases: TGTGCCAGCAGTAGACGGACAGGGGTCACTGAAGCTTTCTTT. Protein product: CASSRRTGVTEAFF.

The CDR3 loop reads CASSLSSSGRLYEQYF. For the CDR3, the DNA is TGTGCCAGCAGTTTATCATCTAGCGGGAGGCTATACGAGCAGTACTTC. The chain has TRBV28 and TRBJ2-7; 11 positions match TRBD2. Germline V CDR1 and CDR2: MDHEN, SYDVKM. Trimming removed 1 base from V and 4 bases from J; junction bases left unmatched: 6. CDR3 size: 16 residues. Filled out from reference TRBV28 and TRBJ2-7, the complete variable domain reads DVKVTQSSRYLVKRTGEKVFLECVQDMDHENMFWYRQDPGLGLRLIYFSYDVKMKEKGDIPEGYSVSREKKERFSLILESASTNQTSMYLCASSLSSSGRLYEQYFGPGTRLTVT.

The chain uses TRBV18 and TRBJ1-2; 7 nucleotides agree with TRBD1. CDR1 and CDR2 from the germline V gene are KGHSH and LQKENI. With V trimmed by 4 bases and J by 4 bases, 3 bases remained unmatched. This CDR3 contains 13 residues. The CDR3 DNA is TGTGCCAGCTCACTCTCAGGGGGCTATGGCTACACCTTC. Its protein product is CASSLSGGYGYTF.

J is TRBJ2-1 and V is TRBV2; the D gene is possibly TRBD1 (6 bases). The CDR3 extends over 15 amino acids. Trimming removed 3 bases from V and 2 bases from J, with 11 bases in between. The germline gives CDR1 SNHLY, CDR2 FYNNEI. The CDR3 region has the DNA TGTGCCAGCAGTGAGAGGCAGGGGCCCTACAATGAGCAGTTCTTC. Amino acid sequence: CASSERQGPYNEQFF.

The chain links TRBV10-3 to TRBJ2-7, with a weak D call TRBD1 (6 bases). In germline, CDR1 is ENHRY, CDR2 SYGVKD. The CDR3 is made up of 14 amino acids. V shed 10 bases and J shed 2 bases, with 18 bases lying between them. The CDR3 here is CATRDTGKAYEQYF. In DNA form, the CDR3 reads TGTGCCACCCGGGACACGGGCAAGGCCTACGAGCAGTACTTC.

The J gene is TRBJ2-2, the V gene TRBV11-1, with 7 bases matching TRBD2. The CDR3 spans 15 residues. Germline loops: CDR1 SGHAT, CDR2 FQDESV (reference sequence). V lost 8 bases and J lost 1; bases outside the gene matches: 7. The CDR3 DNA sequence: TGTGCCAGCGTCACGGGGGGACGGAACACCGGGGAGCTGTTTTTT. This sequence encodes CASVTGGRNTGELFF.

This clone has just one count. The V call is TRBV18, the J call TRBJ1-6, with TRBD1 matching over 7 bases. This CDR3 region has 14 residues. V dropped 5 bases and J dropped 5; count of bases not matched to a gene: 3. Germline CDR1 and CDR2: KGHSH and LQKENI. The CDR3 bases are TGTGCCAGCTCAAGGGACAGACATAATTCACCCCTCCACTTT. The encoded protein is CASSRDRHNSPLHF. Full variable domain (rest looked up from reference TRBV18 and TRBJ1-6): NAGVMQNPRHLVRRRGQEARLRCSPMKGHSHVYWYRQLPEEGLKFMVYLQKENIIDESGMPKERFSAEFPKEGPSILRIQQVVRGDSAAYFCASSRDRHNSPLHFGNGTRLTVT.

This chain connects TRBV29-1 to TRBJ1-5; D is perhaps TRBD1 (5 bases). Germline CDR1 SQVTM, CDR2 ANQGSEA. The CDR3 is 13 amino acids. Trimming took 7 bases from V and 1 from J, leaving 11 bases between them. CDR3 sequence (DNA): TGCAGCGCGAACGGGGGGAGCAATCAGCCCCAGCATTTT. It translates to CSANGGSNQPQHF. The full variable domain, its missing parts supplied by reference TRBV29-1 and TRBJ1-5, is SAVISQKPSRDICQRGTSLTIQCQVDSQVTMMFWYRQQPGQSLTLIATANQGSEATYESGFVIDKFPISRPNLTFSTLTVSNMSPEDSSIYLCSANGGSNQPQHFGDGTRLSIL.

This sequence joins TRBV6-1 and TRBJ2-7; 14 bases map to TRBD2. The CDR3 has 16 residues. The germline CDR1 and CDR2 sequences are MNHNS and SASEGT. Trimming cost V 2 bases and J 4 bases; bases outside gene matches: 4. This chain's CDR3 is CASSEKGLAGEYEQYF. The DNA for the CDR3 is TGTGCCAGCAGTGAAAAGGGACTAGCGGGAGAATACGAGCAGTACTTC.

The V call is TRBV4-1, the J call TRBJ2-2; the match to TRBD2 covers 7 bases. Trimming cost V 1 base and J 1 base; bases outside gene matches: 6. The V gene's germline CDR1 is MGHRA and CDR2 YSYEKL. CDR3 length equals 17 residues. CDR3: CASSQGLAGVNTGELFF. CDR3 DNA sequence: TGCGCCAGCAGCCAAGGTCTGGCGGGAGTGAACACCGGGGAGCTGTTTTTT.

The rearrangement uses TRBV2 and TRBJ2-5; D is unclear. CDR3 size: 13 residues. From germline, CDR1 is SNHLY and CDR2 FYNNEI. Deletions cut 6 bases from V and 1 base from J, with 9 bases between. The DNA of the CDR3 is TGTGCCAGCAGGGGCACCCTCCAAGAGACCCAGTACTTC. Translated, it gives CASRGTLQETQYF. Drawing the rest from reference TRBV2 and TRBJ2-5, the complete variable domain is EPEVTQTPSHQVTQMGQEVILRCVPISNHLYFYWYRQILGQKVEFLVSFYNNEISEKSEIFDDQFSVERPDGSNFTLKIRSTKLEDSAMYFCASRGTLQETQYFGPGTRLLVL.

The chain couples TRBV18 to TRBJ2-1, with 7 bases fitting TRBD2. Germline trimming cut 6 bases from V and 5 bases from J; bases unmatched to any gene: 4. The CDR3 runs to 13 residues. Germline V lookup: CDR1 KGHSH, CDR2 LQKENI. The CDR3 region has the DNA TGTGCCAGCTCGACTAGCACCCACAATGAGCAGTTCTTC. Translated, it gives CASSTSTHNEQFF. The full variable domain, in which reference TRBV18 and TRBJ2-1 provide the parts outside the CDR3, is NAGVMQNPRHLVRRRGQEARLRCSPMKGHSHVYWYRQLPEEGLKFMVYLQKENIIDESGMPKERFSAEFPKEGPSILRIQQVVRGDSAAYFCASSTSTHNEQFFGPGTRLTVL.

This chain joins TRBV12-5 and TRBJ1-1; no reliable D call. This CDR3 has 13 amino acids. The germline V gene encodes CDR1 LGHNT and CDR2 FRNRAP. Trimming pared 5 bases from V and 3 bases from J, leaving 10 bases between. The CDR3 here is CASGKDTYTEAFF. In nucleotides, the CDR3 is TGTGCTAGTGGTAAAGACACTTACACTGAAGCTTTCTTT.

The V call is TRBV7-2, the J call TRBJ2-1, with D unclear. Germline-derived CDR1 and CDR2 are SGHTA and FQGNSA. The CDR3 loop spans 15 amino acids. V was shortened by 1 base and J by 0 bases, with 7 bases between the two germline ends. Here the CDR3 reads CASSLGVDSYNEQFF. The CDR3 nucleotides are TGTGCCAGCAGCTTAGGCGTTGACTCCTACAATGAGCAGTTCTTC.

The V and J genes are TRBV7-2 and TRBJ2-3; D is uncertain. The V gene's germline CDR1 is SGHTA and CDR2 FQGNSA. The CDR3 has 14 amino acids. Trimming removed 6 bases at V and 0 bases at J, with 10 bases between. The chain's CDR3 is CASSPRGSTDTQYF. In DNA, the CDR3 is TGTGCCAGCAGTCCACGCGGTAGCACAGATACGCAGTATTTT. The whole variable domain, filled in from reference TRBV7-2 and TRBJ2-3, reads GAGVSQSPSNKVTEKGKDVELRCDPISGHTALYWYRQSLGQGLEFLIYFQGNSAPDKSGLPSDRFSAERTGGSVSTLTIQRTQQEDSAVYLCASSPRGSTDTQYFGPGTRLTVL.

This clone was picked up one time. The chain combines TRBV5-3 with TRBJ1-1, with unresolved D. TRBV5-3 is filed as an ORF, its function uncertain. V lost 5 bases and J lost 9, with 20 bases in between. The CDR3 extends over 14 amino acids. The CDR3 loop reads CARRSRTGVEKAFF. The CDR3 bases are TGTGCCAGAAGATCCAGGACCGGGGTGGAGAAAGCTTTCTTT.

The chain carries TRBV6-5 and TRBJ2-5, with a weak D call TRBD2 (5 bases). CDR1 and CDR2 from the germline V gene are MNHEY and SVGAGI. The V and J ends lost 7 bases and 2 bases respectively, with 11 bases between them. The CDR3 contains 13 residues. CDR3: CASTAAEQETQYF. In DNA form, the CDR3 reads TGTGCCAGCACCGCAGCGGAGCAAGAGACCCAGTACTTC.

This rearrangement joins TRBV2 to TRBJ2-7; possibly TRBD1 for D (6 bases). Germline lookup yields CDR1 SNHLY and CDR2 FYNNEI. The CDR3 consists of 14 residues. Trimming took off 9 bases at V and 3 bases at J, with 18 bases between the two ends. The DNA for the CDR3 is TGTGCCAGTTTATCAGGACAGCCTTACTACGAGCAGTACTTC. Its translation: CASLSGQPYYEQYF.

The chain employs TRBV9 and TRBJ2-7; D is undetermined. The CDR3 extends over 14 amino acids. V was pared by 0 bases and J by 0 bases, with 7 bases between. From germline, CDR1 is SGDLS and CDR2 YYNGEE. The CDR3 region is CASSVGLLSYEQYF. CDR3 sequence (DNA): TGTGCCAGCAGCGTAGGTCTTCTCTCCTACGAGCAGTACTTC.

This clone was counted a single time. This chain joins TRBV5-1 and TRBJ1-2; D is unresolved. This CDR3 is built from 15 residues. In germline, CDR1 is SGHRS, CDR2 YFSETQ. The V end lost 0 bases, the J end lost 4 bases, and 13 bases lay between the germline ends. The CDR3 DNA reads TGCGCCAGCAGCTTGGCCCATCGTACAAGCTATGGCTACACCTTC. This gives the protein CASSLAHRTSYGYTF.